The sequence of this T cell receptor (beta chain) was determined in a study of T cells in Graves' hyperthyroidism and ophthalmopathy. There were TCR beta CDR3 regions amplified from RNA transcripts. RT-PCR in the first round (using the HTBI primer set) targeted the TCR CDR3. TCRdb reprocessed the multiplex PCR reads via MiXCR and lists one record per CDR3 protein. Of 500,000 to 600,000 distinct CDR3 sequences in the sample, just under 20% were seen once. Germline V lookup: CDR1 KGHDR, CDR2 SFDVKD. The V and J ends lost 1 base and 6 bases respectively, with 15 bases between them. The CDR3 runs 16 residues.

The sequence came from a man in his forties or fifties with Graves' ophthalmopathy. The sample consisted of blood. The rearrangement joins TRBV24-1 to TRBJ2-1; no clear D gene. The chain's CDR3 is CATSDFVGGRGNEQFF. In DNA, the CDR3 is TGTGCCACCAGTGATTTCGTCGGTGGGCGAGGCAATGAGCAGTTCTTC.